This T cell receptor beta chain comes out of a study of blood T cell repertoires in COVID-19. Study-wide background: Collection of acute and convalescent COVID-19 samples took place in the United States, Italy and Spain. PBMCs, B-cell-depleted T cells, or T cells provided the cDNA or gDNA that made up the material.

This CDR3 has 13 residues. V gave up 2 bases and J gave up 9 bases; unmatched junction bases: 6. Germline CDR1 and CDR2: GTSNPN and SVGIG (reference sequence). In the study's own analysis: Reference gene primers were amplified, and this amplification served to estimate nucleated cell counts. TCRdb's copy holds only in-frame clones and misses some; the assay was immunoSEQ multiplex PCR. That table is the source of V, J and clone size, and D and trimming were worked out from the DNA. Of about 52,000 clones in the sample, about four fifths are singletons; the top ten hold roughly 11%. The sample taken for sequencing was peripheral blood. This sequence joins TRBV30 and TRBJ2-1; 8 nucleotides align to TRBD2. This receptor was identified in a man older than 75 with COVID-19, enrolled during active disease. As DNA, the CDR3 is TGTGCCTGGAGTCAAGCGGGAGTAGGTGAGCAGTTCTTC. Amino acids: CAWSQAGVGEQFF.